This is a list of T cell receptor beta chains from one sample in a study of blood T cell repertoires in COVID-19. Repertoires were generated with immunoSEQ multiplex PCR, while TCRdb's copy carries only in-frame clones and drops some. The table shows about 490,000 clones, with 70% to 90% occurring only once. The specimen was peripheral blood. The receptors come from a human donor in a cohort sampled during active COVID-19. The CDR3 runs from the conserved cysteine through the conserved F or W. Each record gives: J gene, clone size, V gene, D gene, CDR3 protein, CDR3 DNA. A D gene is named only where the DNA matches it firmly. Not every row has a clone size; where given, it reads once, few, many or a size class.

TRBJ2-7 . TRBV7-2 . CASSLRFQTVSSYEQYF TGTGCCAGCAGCTTGCGCTTCCAGACAGTCTCCTCCTACGAGCAGTACTTC
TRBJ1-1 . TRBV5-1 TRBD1 CASSSPGQGSEAFF TGCGCCAGCAGCTCACCGGGACAGGGCTCTGAAGCTTTCTTT
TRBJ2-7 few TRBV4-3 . CASSQEVVRVSYEQYF TGCGCCAGCAGCCAAGAAGTCGTCAGGGTCTCCTACGAGCAGTACTTC
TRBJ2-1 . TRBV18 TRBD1 CASSPQGQEYNEQFF TGTGCCAGCTCACCTCAGGGACAGGAGTACAATGAGCAGTTCTTC
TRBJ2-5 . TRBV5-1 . CASSVGHSPETQYF TGCGCCAGCAGCGTCGGACACTCTCCCGAGACCCAGTACTTC
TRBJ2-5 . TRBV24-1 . CATGSESETQYF TGTGCCACCGGGTCGGAGTCAGAGACCCAGTACTTC
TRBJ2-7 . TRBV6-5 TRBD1 CASSVDREGYEQYF TGTGCCAGCAGCGTTGACAGGGAAGGATACGAGCAGTACTTC
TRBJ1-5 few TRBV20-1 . CSASGGASQPQHF TGCAGTGCTAGTGGAGGTGCCAGTCAGCCCCAGCATTTT
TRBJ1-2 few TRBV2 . CASSPGALEAGYTF TGTGCCAGCAGCCCAGGGGCTCTAGAGGCTGGCTACACCTTC
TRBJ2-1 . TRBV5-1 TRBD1 CASSSQGQGVSYNEQFF TGCGCCAGCAGCTCACAGGGACAGGGGGTCTCCTACAATGAGCAGTTCTTC
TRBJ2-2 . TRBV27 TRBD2 CASREVAGANTGELFF TGTGCCAGCAGGGAGGTAGCGGGAGCGAACACCGGGGAGCTGTTTTTT
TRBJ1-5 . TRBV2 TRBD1 CASTDRGNQPQHF TGTGCCAGCACAGACAGGGGAAATCAGCCCCAGCATTTT
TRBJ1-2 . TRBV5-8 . CASSLALRSYGYTF TGTGCCAGCAGCTTGGCCCTCCGTTCCTATGGCTACACCTTC
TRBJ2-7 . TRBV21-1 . CASSKGAVPYEQYF TGTGCCAGCAGCAAAGGGGCAGTCCCCTACGAGCAGTACTTC
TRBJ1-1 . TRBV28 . CASSFFQGGEAFF TGTGCCAGCAGTTTTTTCCAGGGAGGGGAAGCTTTCTTT
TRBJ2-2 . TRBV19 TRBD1 CASSSTGANTGELFF TGTGCCAGTAGTTCGACAGGGGCGAACACCGGGGAGCTGTTTTTT
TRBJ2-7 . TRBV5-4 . CASSSRGTDGEQYF TGTGCCAGCAGCTCTCGGGGGACGGACGGAGAGCAGTACTTC
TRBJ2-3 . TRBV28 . CASSFDSTTDTQYF TGTGCCAGCAGTTTCGACTCCACAACAGATACGCAGTATTTT
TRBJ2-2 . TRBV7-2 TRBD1 CASSLSRGRSGELFF TGTGCCAGCAGCTTAAGCAGGGGGCGAAGCGGGGAGCTGTTTTTT
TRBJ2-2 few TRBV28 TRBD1 CASKTGGRTGELFF TGTGCCAGTAAGACAGGGGGGCGCACCGGGGAGCTGTTTTTT
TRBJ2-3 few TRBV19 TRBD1 CASTSGRGRFVDTQYF TGTGCCAGTACTTCCGGTAGGGGGCGCTTCGTAGATACGCAGTATTTT
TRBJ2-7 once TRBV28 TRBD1 CASRSSTTGGVEQYF TGTGCCAGCAGATCCTCCACGACAGGGGGGGTAGAGCAGTACTTC